This T cell receptor beta chain was sequenced during a study of early T cells in non-severe SARS-CoV-2 infection. CDR1 and CDR2 (germline): SGHRS, YFSETQ. The CDR3 is 14 residues long. Germline trimming cut 4 bases from V and 2 bases from J; bases unmatched to any gene: 4. In regard to this clonotype: Its specificity is unknown.

General study findings and limits: CD4 and private specificities were missed by VDJdb matching, which favored anti-spike CD8 responses.

Separate cDNA molecules each had unique molecular identifiers attached to them. Each CDR3 protein is one row after TCRdb ran MiXCR on the 5' RACE reads. This table has about 77,000 distinct CDR3 sequences, 9% to 10% appearing once. Sequenced: whole blood. This chain uses TRBV5-1 with TRBJ2-7, with TRBD1 matching 9 bases. The TCR was taken from an adult who was a healthcare worker with PCR-confirmed SARS-CoV-2 infection or an uninfected control (not recorded which). CDR3 sequence: CASSGRDRAYEQYF. The CDR3 DNA sequence: TGCGCCAGCAGCGGAAGGGACAGGGCCTACGAGCAGTACTTC.